The rows below give T cell receptor beta chains drawn from one sample of a study of blood T cell repertoires in COVID-19. TCRdb keeps only in-frame clones here, not all; method: immunoSEQ multiplex PCR. Of 350,000 to 450,000 clones in the sample, around 87% were seen once. The material sequenced was peripheral blood. These receptor sequences come from a human donor in a cohort sampled during active COVID-19. CDR3s include the opening cysteine and the closing phenylalanine or tryptophan.

J gene	CDR3 length	V gene	CDR3 protein
TRBJ1-2	14	TRBV10-3	CAISESGVAGGYTF
TRBJ2-1	15	TRBV4-1	CASRQTSGRGNEQFF
TRBJ1-2	15	TRBV5-6	CASSLVGEPERGYTF
TRBJ1-1	18	TRBV5-6	CASSPSGTGDGRSTEAFF
TRBJ2-2	13	TRBV6-1	CASSEAGGAELFF
TRBJ2-1	15	TRBV6-5	CATILHGQGASEQFF
TRBJ1-2	15	TRBV6-5	CASSPQGIRVYGYTF
TRBJ2-7	18	TRBV4-1	CASSQDGLRGQLTYEQYF
TRBJ1-1	15	TRBV6-5	CASSNTGGENTEAFF
TRBJ2-5	17	TRBV5-5	CASSLAGASGEQETQYF
TRBJ2-2	14	TRBV2	CASSTLLNTGELFF
TRBJ2-1	16	TRBV5-1	CASSPGHSNSYNEQFF
TRBJ1-2	12	TRBV29-1	CSVEDPGYGYTF
TRBJ2-7	15	TRBV3-1/TRBV3-2	CASSDTGQRSYEQYF
TRBJ1-2	11	TRBV25-1	CASSAGVGYTF
TRBJ2-1	16	TRBV7-2	CASSRTSGSSYNEQFF
TRBJ1-5	17	TRBV4-1	CASSQALGRRSNQPQHF
TRBJ2-3	16	TRBV5-1	CASSPVGGLSTDTQYF
TRBJ2-2	17	TRBV9	CASSVAWTGGRTGELFF
TRBJ2-7	13	TRBV6-5	CASSRGDSYEQYF
TRBJ1-5	15	TRBV9	CASSVRQGCNQPQHF
TRBJ2-3	17	TRBV29-1	CSATPPPGGGRTDTQYF
TRBJ2-1	15	TRBV27	CASSFSSGIGNEQFF
TRBJ2-3	17	TRBV5-1	CASSLAGDGASTDTQYF
TRBJ1-4	16	TRBV2	CASSERLAGAGEKLFF
TRBJ1-2	14	TRBV28	CASSVGQARYGYTF
TRBJ1-1	16	TRBV6-5	CASSYGQGLTGTEAFF
TRBJ2-3	15	TRBV5-8	CASSLEGGPRDTQYF
TRBJ2-1	17	TRBV3-1/TRBV3-2	CASSQDLKFGQGNEQFF